One T cell receptor (beta chain) is described in this entry. TCRdb's copy holds only in-frame clones and misses some; the assay was immunoSEQ multiplex PCR. The repertoire has around 300,000 clones, 75% to 90% of them found once; the top ten carry 1.5% to 2%. The data derive from a study of blood T cell repertoires in COVID-19. Participants' own reports of clinical history determined their cohort assignment. Specimen: PBMCs or T cells enriched from blood (not recorded which). This clonotype was sampled from a woman aged 40 to 50 who had recovered from COVID-19.

CDR3 coding DNA: TGTGCCAGTAGTATCTACTACGGACAGGGCCAGGATTCACCCCTCCACTTT. Protein: CASSIYYGQGQDSPLHF. The rearrangement uses TRBV19 and TRBJ1-6; 8 nucleotides agree with TRBD1. Trimming took 3 bases from V and 8 from J; bases not matched to a gene: 12. Germline lookup yields CDR1 LNHDA and CDR2 SQIVND (reference sequence). The CDR3 length is 17 residues.